A selection of T cell receptor beta chains follows, all from one sample in a study of blood T cell repertoires in COVID-19. TCRdb's table, derived via immunoSEQ multiplex PCR, lists solely in-frame clones and lacks some. The repertoire includes over 140,000 clones, roughly 85% of them detected once, and around 2.9% sits in the top ten. Sample: PBMCs or T cells enriched from blood (not recorded which). These receptors were taken from a woman in her forties or fifties who had recovered from COVID-19. Both conserved end residues are part of each CDR3. The order of the fields is V gene, clone size, J gene, D gene, CDR3 protein, CDR3 DNA. A D gene is named only where the DNA matches it firmly. Size is stated for part of the rows, as once, few or many counts, or as a class when the clone is expanded.

v_gene: TRBV29-1; abundance: once; j_gene: TRBJ2-7; d_gene: TRBD1; CDR3aa: CSVSGTGGTYEQYF; CDR3nt: TGCAGCGTTTCCGGGACAGGGGGGACCTACGAGCAGTACTTC
v_gene: TRBV7-8; abundance: NA; j_gene: TRBJ2-5; d_gene: NA; CDR3aa: CASAPGHLQETQYF; CDR3nt: TGTGCCAGTGCACCGGGACACCTTCAAGAGACCCAGTACTTC
v_gene: TRBV6-5; abundance: NA; j_gene: TRBJ1-2; d_gene: TRBD1; CDR3aa: CASRQGVAYGYTF; CDR3nt: TGTGCCAGCAGACAGGGGGTTGCCTATGGCTACACCTTC
v_gene: TRBV7-9; abundance: once; j_gene: TRBJ2-7; d_gene: TRBD1; CDR3aa: CASTGQGAGEQYF; CDR3nt: TGTGCCAGCACAGGACAGGGGGCAGGCGAGCAGTACTTC
v_gene: TRBV15; abundance: NA; j_gene: TRBJ2-7; d_gene: TRBD1; CDR3aa: CATSSDRGTYEQYF; CDR3nt: TGTGCCACCAGCAGTGACAGGGGAACCTACGAGCAGTACTTC
v_gene: TRBV27; abundance: NA; j_gene: TRBJ2-7; d_gene: NA; CDR3aa: CASSLIPRSYEQYF; CDR3nt: TGTGCCAGCAGCCTGATCCCACGGTCCTACGAGCAGTACTTC
v_gene: TRBV27; abundance: NA; j_gene: TRBJ1-1; d_gene: NA; CDR3aa: CASSNDRSPRGNTEAFF; CDR3nt: TGTGCCAGCAGCAACGACAGGTCCCCCCGAGGGAACACTGAAGCTTTCTTT
v_gene: TRBV21-1; abundance: NA; j_gene: TRBJ2-3; d_gene: NA; CDR3aa: CASSSTVGTASTDTQYF; CDR3nt: TGTGCCAGCAGCAGCACAGTAGGGACAGCAAGCACAGATACGCAGTATTTT
v_gene: TRBV6-5; abundance: NA; j_gene: TRBJ1-5; d_gene: NA; CDR3aa: CASRSLYGGGPQHF; CDR3nt: TGTGCCAGCAGAAGCCTCTATGGGGGCGGGCCCCAGCATTTT
v_gene: TRBV4-2; abundance: NA; j_gene: TRBJ1-5; d_gene: NA; CDR3aa: CASSQEEGAGYQPQHF; CDR3nt: TGTGCCAGCAGCCAAGAAGAGGGTGCAGGATATCAGCCCCAGCATTTT
v_gene: TRBV19; abundance: NA; j_gene: TRBJ1-1; d_gene: NA; CDR3aa: CASSIVRESTEAFF; CDR3nt: TGTGCCAGTAGTATAGTCAGGGAAAGCACTGAAGCTTTCTTT
v_gene: TRBV3-1/TRBV3-2; abundance: NA; j_gene: TRBJ1-3; d_gene: NA; CDR3aa: CASSPNDGGTGNTIYF; CDR3nt: TGTGCCAGCAGCCCGAACGACGGAGGGACTGGAAACACCATATATTTT
v_gene: TRBV5-1; abundance: NA; j_gene: TRBJ1-1; d_gene: TRBD1; CDR3aa: CASGTGVDTEAFF; CDR3nt: TGCGCCAGCGGGACAGGGGTTGACACTGAAGCTTTCTTT
v_gene: TRBV3-1/TRBV3-2; abundance: NA; j_gene: TRBJ1-1; d_gene: NA; CDR3aa: CASSQDFQGGTEAFF; CDR3nt: TGTGCCAGCAGCCAAGATTTCCAGGGAGGGACTGAAGCTTTCTTT
v_gene: TRBV24-1; abundance: NA; j_gene: TRBJ2-3; d_gene: TRBD1; CDR3aa: CATSVTGGTDTQYF; CDR3nt: TGTGCCACCAGTGTGACAGGGGGCACAGATACGCAGTATTTT
v_gene: TRBV2; abundance: NA; j_gene: TRBJ2-5; d_gene: TRBD1; CDR3aa: CASSNTGTEQETQYF; CDR3nt: TGTGCCAGCAGTAACACCGGGACAGAACAAGAGACCCAGTACTTC
v_gene: TRBV5-4; abundance: once; j_gene: TRBJ1-1; d_gene: NA; CDR3aa: CASSYGGGNPMNTEAFF; CDR3nt: TGTGCCAGCAGCTACGGGGGGGGGAACCCAATGAACACTGAAGCTTTCTTT
v_gene: TRBV19; abundance: NA; j_gene: TRBJ1-5; d_gene: NA; CDR3aa: CASSILVGNQPQHF; CDR3nt: TGTGCCAGTAGTATATTAGTGGGCAATCAGCCCCAGCATTTT
v_gene: TRBV19; abundance: NA; j_gene: TRBJ1-2; d_gene: TRBD1; CDR3aa: CASSIEAGTALF; CDR3nt: TGTGCCAGTAGTATAGAGGCCGGGACAGCCCTCTTC
v_gene: TRBV19; abundance: NA; j_gene: TRBJ2-2; d_gene: TRBD2; CDR3aa: CASIPGLANTGELFF; CDR3nt: TGTGCCAGTATTCCGGGACTAGCGAACACCGGGGAGCTGTTTTTT
v_gene: TRBV3-1/TRBV3-2; abundance: few; j_gene: TRBJ2-7; d_gene: TRBD2; CDR3aa: CASSQTSGAYEQYF; CDR3nt: TGTGCCAGCAGCCAAACTAGCGGCGCCTACGAGCAGTACTTC
v_gene: TRBV6-1; abundance: NA; j_gene: TRBJ2-5; d_gene: TRBD2; CDR3aa: CASSFVAGGGETQYF; CDR3nt: TGTGCCAGCAGCTTCGTCGCGGGGGGGGGAGAGACCCAGTACTTC
v_gene: TRBV6-5; abundance: NA; j_gene: TRBJ1-1; d_gene: NA; CDR3aa: CASNRRLPNTEAFF; CDR3nt: TGTGCCAGCAATAGGAGACTGCCGAACACTGAAGCTTTCTTT
v_gene: TRBV7-9; abundance: NA; j_gene: TRBJ2-3; d_gene: NA; CDR3aa: CASSKTTGTDTQYF; CDR3nt: TGTGCCAGCAGCAAAACGACAGGCACAGATACGCAGTATTTT
v_gene: TRBV9; abundance: NA; j_gene: TRBJ2-3; d_gene: TRBD1; CDR3aa: CASSPFLGGQGTDTQYF; CDR3nt: TGTGCCAGCAGCCCGTTCCTGGGGGGACAGGGCACAGATACGCAGTATTTT
v_gene: TRBV19; abundance: NA; j_gene: TRBJ2-5; d_gene: TRBD2; CDR3aa: CASSIGAGDETQYF; CDR3nt: TGTGCCAGTAGTATAGGGGCGGGAGATGAGACCCAGTACTTC
v_gene: TRBV3-1/TRBV3-2; abundance: once; j_gene: TRBJ2-7; d_gene: NA; CDR3aa: CASSQTTAYEQYF; CDR3nt: TGTGCCAGCAGCCAGACGACAGCCTACGAGCAGTACTTC
v_gene: TRBV28; abundance: few; j_gene: TRBJ2-5; d_gene: TRBD1; CDR3aa: CASSMDRVQETQYF; CDR3nt: TGTGCCAGCAGTATGGACAGGGTCCAAGAGACCCAGTACTTC
v_gene: TRBV28; abundance: NA; j_gene: TRBJ1-2; d_gene: TRBD1; CDR3aa: CASRSPTDRVSYGYTF; CDR3nt: TGTGCCAGCAGATCTCCGACGGACAGGGTCTCCTATGGCTACACCTTC
v_gene: TRBV5-1; abundance: NA; j_gene: TRBJ1-1; d_gene: NA; CDR3aa: CASSQSGDMAEAFF; CDR3nt: TGCGCCAGCAGCCAGTCCGGGGACATGGCTGAAGCTTTCTTT
v_gene: TRBV5-4; abundance: once; j_gene: TRBJ2-5; d_gene: NA; CDR3aa: CASSLTQGETQYF; CDR3nt: TGTGCCAGCAGCTTGACGCAGGGAGAGACCCAGTACTTC
v_gene: TRBV30; abundance: NA; j_gene: TRBJ1-2; d_gene: TRBD1; CDR3aa: CAWSRWGDSYGYTF; CDR3nt: TGTGCCTGGAGCCGGTGGGGGGACAGCTATGGCTACACCTTC
v_gene: TRBV5-1; abundance: NA; j_gene: TRBJ1-5; d_gene: NA; CDR3aa: CASSPDRGEQPQHF; CDR3nt: TGCGCCAGCAGCCCAGACCGGGGAGAACAGCCCCAGCATTTT
v_gene: TRBV7-7; abundance: NA; j_gene: TRBJ2-1; d_gene: NA; CDR3aa: CASSPLRGRSYNEQFF; CDR3nt: TGTGCCAGCAGCCCCCTCCGAGGGAGGTCCTACAATGAGCAGTTCTTC
v_gene: TRBV10-3; abundance: NA; j_gene: TRBJ2-1; d_gene: TRBD2; CDR3aa: CAISESASGGPNEQFF; CDR3nt: TGTGCCATCAGTGAGTCGGCTAGCGGGGGCCCCAATGAGCAGTTCTTC
v_gene: TRBV7-8; abundance: NA; j_gene: TRBJ2-7; d_gene: NA; CDR3aa: CASSLAPDRQSYEQYF; CDR3nt: TGTGCCAGCAGCTTAGCCCCCGACAGGCAGTCCTACGAGCAGTACTTC
v_gene: TRBV7-9; abundance: NA; j_gene: TRBJ2-1; d_gene: NA; CDR3aa: CASSYSEMPYNEQFF; CDR3nt: TGTGCCAGCAGCTATTCAGAAATGCCCTACAATGAGCAGTTCTTC
v_gene: TRBV27; abundance: NA; j_gene: TRBJ2-4; d_gene: NA; CDR3aa: CASSLLSIGGKNIQYF; CDR3nt: TGTGCCAGCAGTTTATTGTCGATCGGCGGCAAAAACATTCAGTACTTC
v_gene: TRBV21-1; abundance: NA; j_gene: TRBJ1-1; d_gene: NA; CDR3aa: CASSKGTGSTEAFF; CDR3nt: TGTGCCAGCAGCAAGGGGACAGGATCCACTGAAGCTTTCTTT
v_gene: TRBV5-1; abundance: NA; j_gene: TRBJ2-5; d_gene: NA; CDR3aa: CASSLDVAGGQETQYF; CDR3nt: TGCGCCAGCAGCTTGGATGTGGCAGGGGGGCAAGAGACCCAGTACTTC
v_gene: TRBV6-5; abundance: NA; j_gene: TRBJ2-1; d_gene: TRBD2; CDR3aa: CASSPGREIYNEQFF; CDR3nt: TGTGCCAGCAGTCCGGGGCGGGAGATATACAATGAGCAGTTCTTC